This TCR beta chain was identified in a study of immune evolution from preneoplasia to lung adenocarcinoma. Germline V gene data show CDR1 as SEHNR and CDR2 as FQNEAQ (reference sequence). The CDR3 runs 13 residues. V was cut by 2 bases and J by 4 bases, with 5 bases left in between. After pathologic assessment, macro-dissection selected premalignant or tumor cells for extraction. Of note for this clone: What it binds is unknown. The sample has other DNA sequences that encode this CDR3 too.

General study points: Later-stage lesions seemingly showed higher T cell density and diversity than normal lung. From normal lung to invasive adenocarcinoma, top clone frequencies appeared to decrease.

TCRdb keeps only in-frame clones here, not all; method: immunoSEQ multiplex PCR. Of roughly 8,300 clones detected, roughly 83% appear once; the ten largest clones hold less than 2.5%. The sequence was collected from a person between 50 and 70 years old with lung adenocarcinoma. This chain connects TRBV7-9 to TRBJ2-2; D gene ambiguous. The material sequenced was FFPE invasive lung adenocarcinoma tissue. The CDR3, as DNA: TGTGCCAGCAGCTTATTTTCCACCGGGGAGCTGTTTTTT. Its protein product is CASSLFSTGELFF.